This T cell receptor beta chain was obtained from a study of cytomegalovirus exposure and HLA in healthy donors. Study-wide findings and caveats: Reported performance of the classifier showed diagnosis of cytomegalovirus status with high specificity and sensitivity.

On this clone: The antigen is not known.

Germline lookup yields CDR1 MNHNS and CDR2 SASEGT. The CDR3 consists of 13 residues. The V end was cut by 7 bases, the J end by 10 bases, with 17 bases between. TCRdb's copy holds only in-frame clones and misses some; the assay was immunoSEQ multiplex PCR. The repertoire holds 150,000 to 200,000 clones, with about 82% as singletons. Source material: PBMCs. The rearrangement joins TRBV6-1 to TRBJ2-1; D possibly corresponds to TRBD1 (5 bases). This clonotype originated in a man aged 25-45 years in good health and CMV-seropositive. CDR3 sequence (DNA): TGTGCCAGCAAACCAACTTCAGGGCGGGAGCAGTTCTTC. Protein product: CASKPTSGREQFF.